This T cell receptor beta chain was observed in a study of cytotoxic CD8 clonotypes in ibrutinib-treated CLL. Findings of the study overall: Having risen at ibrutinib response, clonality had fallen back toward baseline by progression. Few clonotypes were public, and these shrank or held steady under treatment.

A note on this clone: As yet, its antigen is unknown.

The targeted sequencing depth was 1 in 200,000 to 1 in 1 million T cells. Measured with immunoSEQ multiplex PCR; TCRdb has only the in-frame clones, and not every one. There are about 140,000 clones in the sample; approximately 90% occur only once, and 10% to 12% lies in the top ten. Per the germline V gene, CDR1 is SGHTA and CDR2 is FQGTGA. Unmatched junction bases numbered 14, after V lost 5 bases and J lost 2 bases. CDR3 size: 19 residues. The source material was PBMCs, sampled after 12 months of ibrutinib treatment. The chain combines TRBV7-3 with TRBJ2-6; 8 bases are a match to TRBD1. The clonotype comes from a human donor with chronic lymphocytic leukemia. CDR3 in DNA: TGTGCCAGCAGCACCCCGGGACAGGCATCGTATGCTGGGGCCAACGTCCTGACTTTC. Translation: CASSTPGQASYAGANVLTF.